The clone carrying this T cell receptor (beta chain) was counted at least ten times. Its antigen is not identified. The sample originates from a study of beta chain features in type 1 diabetes. About the study: No age, gender or cell yield differences were seen between patients and healthy donors. Study-level results: Shorter TCRB CDR3s, moderately but significantly so, were found in Type 1 diabetes patients in all four CD4+ subsets. An over-representation of cells with high TCR expression could result from cDNA sequencing.

TCRB transcripts that were expressed got sequenced, as all of the isolated RNA had been reverse transcribed. The read count averaged about 3.57 million across naive, central memory and regulatory T cell samples. Assay: immunoSEQ multiplex PCR; the TCRdb copy retains only in-frame clones and omits some. Of 150,000 to 200,000 clones in the sample, about 7.9% were seen once. Purity exceeding 95% was reached by all sorted populations. V lost 5 bases, J lost 3 bases, and 11 bases lay in between. Germline values: CDR1 GTSNPN, CDR2 SVGIG (reference sequence). The CDR3 loop spans 13 amino acids. The sequencing sample was made of central memory CD4+ T cells from blood. This sequence originates from a man aged 18 to 35 with type 1 diabetes. The chain employs TRBV30 and TRBJ2-4, with a weak D call TRBD1 (6 bases). The CDR3 here is CAWDLGGKNIQYF. Written as DNA, the CDR3 is TGTGCCTGGGACCTAGGGGGCAAAAACATTCAGTACTTC.